Listed below are T cell receptor beta chains from one sample, sequenced in a study of T cells in Graves' hyperthyroidism and ophthalmopathy. Via MiXCR, TCRdb re-called the multiplex PCR reads, giving one row per CDR3 protein. The sample lists a few hundred thousand distinct CDR3 sequences, around 16% occurring once. What was sequenced was blood. Receptors were obtained from a woman in her thirties or forties with Graves' ophthalmopathy. The CDR3 runs from the conserved cysteine through the conserved F or W. The order of the fields is J gene, clone size, V gene, D gene, CDR3 protein, CDR3 DNA. The D gene is left open where the match is weak. Rows may omit the clone size; those that give it use once, few, many or a size class.

TRBJ2-3 | NA | TRBV12-3/TRBV12-4 | NA | CASSPLYTDTQCF | TGTGCCAGCAGTCCCCTATACACAGATACGCAGTGTTTT
TRBJ1-4 | NA | TRBV19 | TRBD1 | CASKFGQEFEKLFF | TGTGCCAGTAAGTTCGGACAGGAGTTCGAAAAACTGTTTTTT
TRBJ1-1 | many | TRBV27 | NA | CASSPGGENTEAFF | TGTGCCAGCAGTCCCGGGGGCGAGAACACTGAAGCTTTCTTT
TRBJ1-1 | NA | TRBV10-3 | NA | CAISDYTESEAFF | TGTGCCATCAGTGACTACACAGAATCTGAAGCTTTCTTT
TRBJ2-7 | many | TRBV28 | NA | CASSAELASSYEQYF | TGTGCCAGCAGTGCAGAACTAGCCTCCTCCTACGAGCAGTACTTC
TRBJ2-2 | many | TRBV11-2 | TRBD2 | CASSLQRDANTGELFF | TGTGCCAGCAGCTTACAGCGGGACGCGAACACCGGGGAGCTGTTTTTT
TRBJ1-4 | NA | TRBV28 | NA | CASRPPLLLGSGFHEKLFF | TGTGCCAGCAGGCCCCCCCTCTTGTTGGGATCAGGGTTCCATGAAAAACTGTTTTTT
TRBJ2-5 | NA | TRBV20-1 | NA | CSARGRGSRETQYF | TGCAGTGCTAGAGGCAGGGGATCCCGGGAGACCCAGTACTTC
TRBJ2-3 | few | TRBV20-1 | TRBD2 | CSAYPGLAGVSDTQYF | TGCAGTGCGTATCCGGGACTAGCGGGAGTCAGCGATACGCAGTATTTT
TRBJ1-5 | NA | TRBV6-2/TRBV6-3 | NA | CASKETYSNQPQHF | TGTGCCAGCAAGGAAACTTATAGCAATCAGCCCCAGCATTTT
TRBJ2-2 | few | TRBV27 | NA | CASTGQNTGELFF | TGTGCCAGCACGGGACAGAACACCGGGGAGCTGTTTTTT
TRBJ2-3 | many | TRBV5-1 | NA | CASSSRDIWFTDTQYF | TGCGCCAGCAGCAGTCGGGACATTTGGTTCACAGATACGCAGTATTTT
TRBJ2-7 | many | TRBV5-1 | NA | CASSEELGPEQYF | TGCGCCAGCAGCGAAGAGTTGGGACCCGAGCAGTACTTC
TRBJ1-1 | few | TRBV7-9 | NA | CASSSGWQGNTEAFF | TGTGCCAGCAGCTCGGGGTGGCAGGGGAACACTGAAGCTTTCTTT
TRBJ2-3 | many | TRBV2 | TRBD2 | CASSSLSGGSTDTQYF | TGTGCCAGCAGCTCTCTTAGCGGGGGTAGCACAGATACGCAGTATTTT
TRBJ1-5 | NA | TRBV2 | NA | CASRETSNQPQHF | TGTGCCAGCAGGGAAACTAGCAATCAGCCCCAGCATTTT
TRBJ2-1 | many | TRBV7-9 | TRBD2 | CASSSTSVEQFF | TGTGCCAGCAGCTCGACTAGCGTTGAGCAGTTCTTC
TRBJ1-4 | once | TRBV5-6 | NA | CASSPEGYANEKLFF | TGTGCCAGCAGCCCGGAGGGGTATGCTAATGAAAAACTGTTTTTT
TRBJ2-7 | few | TRBV2 | TRBD1 | CAGSDWTGGYEQYF | TGTGCCGGCAGTGACTGGACAGGGGGGTACGAGCAGTACTTC
TRBJ1-5 | few | TRBV20-1 | NA | CSARDPHVGIQNQPQHF | TGCAGTGCTAGAGATCCCCACGTTGGAATTCAAAATCAGCCCCAGCATTTT
TRBJ2-3 | few | TRBV19 | NA | CASKKGGVIGDTQYF | TGTGCCAGTAAAAAAGGGGGAGTTATCGGAGATACGCAGTATTTT
TRBJ1-3 | NA | TRBV19 | NA | CASSMGVSAGNTIYF | TGTGCCAGTAGTATGGGGGTGTCGGCCGGAAACACCATATATTTT
TRBJ2-7 | NA | TRBV18 | TRBD2 | CASSPTSGRQYEQYF | TGTGCCAGCTCACCGACTAGCGGGAGGCAGTACGAGCAGTACTTC
TRBJ2-2 | few | TRBV7-2 | TRBD1 | CASSRGQAGGELFF | TGTGCCAGCAGCCGCGGACAGGCCGGCGGGGAGCTGTTTTTT
TRBJ2-2 | many | TRBV30 | NA | CAWSGYNGELFF | TGTGCCTGGAGCGGCTACAACGGGGAGCTGTTTTTT
TRBJ2-7 | many | TRBV5-1 | TRBD2 | CASSLTREGPYEQYF | TGCGCCAGCAGCTTAACGCGGGAGGGCCCCTACGAGCAGTACTTC